The next 7 T cell receptor beta chains were all read from a single sample in a study of blood T cell repertoires in COVID-19. The method was immunoSEQ multiplex PCR; TCRdb's version includes in-frame clones alone and lacks a portion of them. Seen here are approximately 450,000 clones, 85% to 90% observed once, and the top ten hold 0.95% to 1.3%. Sequenced material: PBMCs or T cells enriched from blood (not recorded which). The receptors come from a young man who had recovered from COVID-19.

This clone showed up just once. This sequence joins TRBV30 and TRBJ1-4, with no clear D. Looked up from germline, CDR1 is GTSNPN and CDR2 is SVGIG (reference sequence). V was shortened by 5 bases and J by 4 bases, with 17 bases between the two germline ends. This CDR3 has 15 residues. CDR3 sequence: CAWCRTLGVNEKLFF. The CDR3 DNA follows: TGTGCCTGGTGTCGAACCCTGGGAGTTAATGAAAAACTGTTTTTT.

The genes are TRBV7-6 and TRBJ2-7; TRBD2 matches 11 bases. The junction had 8 bases not matched to a gene; V was cut back by 6 bases and J by 1 base. The CDR3 length is 16 residues. The germline V gene encodes CDR1 SGHVS and CDR2 FNYEAQ. This CDR3 is CASSSDIAGGSYEQYF. In DNA form, the CDR3 reads TGTGCCAGCAGTTCGGACATAGCGGGAGGGTCCTACGAGCAGTACTTC.

V and J are TRBV7-8 and TRBJ2-1; D is ambiguous. V was trimmed by 6 bases and J by 0 bases, leaving 12 bases between them. Germline V CDR1 and CDR2: SGHVS, FQNEAQ. The CDR3 consists of 15 residues. This chain's CDR3 is CASRSTPNSYNEQFF. CDR3 DNA: TGTGCCAGCAGGTCAACTCCAAACTCCTACAATGAGCAGTTCTTC.

The gene calls are TRBV7-9 and TRBJ2-2; 7 bases line up with TRBD2. Germline CDR1 and CDR2: SEHNR and FQNEAQ (reference sequence). This CDR3 is 19 amino acids long. After removal of 5 bases from V and 5 bases from J, the junction contained 20 bases not matched to a gene. The CDR3 is CASSPPTGLSRIGTGELFF. The CDR3 nucleotides are TGTGCCAGCAGCCCCCCCACGGGACTATCCCGAATTGGAACCGGGGAGCTGTTTTTT.

The J gene is TRBJ2-3, the V gene TRBV9; D unclear. The V gene's germline CDR1 is SGDLS and CDR2 YYNGEE. The CDR3 contains 10 residues. Deletions cut 3 bases from V and 12 bases from J, with 8 bases between. The CDR3 reads CASSGQAQYF. DNA for the CDR3: TGTGCCAGCAGCGGCCAAGCACAGTATTTT.

This clone was detected once. DNA for the CDR3: TGTGCCAGCTCACCAATCAGGGCGAACACCGGGGAGCTGTTTTTT. Translation: CASSPIRANTGELFF. The chain uses TRBV18 and TRBJ2-2, with a tentative D call TRBD1 (5 bases). Germline V gives CDR1 KGHSH, CDR2 LQKENI. V lost 2 bases and J lost 0, with 7 bases in between. This CDR3 has 15 residues. The whole variable domain, remainder taken from reference TRBV18 and TRBJ2-2, is NAGVMQNPRHLVRRRGQEARLRCSPMKGHSHVYWYRQLPEEGLKFMVYLQKENIIDESGMPKERFSAEFPKEGPSILRIQQVVRGDSAAYFCASSPIRANTGELFFGEGSRLTVL.

The J gene is TRBJ1-5, the V gene TRBV18; 9 bases are shared with TRBD1. The V gene end was trimmed by 4 bases and the J gene end by 7 bases; junction bases not matched to a gene: 5. Germline-derived CDR1 and CDR2 are KGHSH and LQKENI. The CDR3 is 14 residues long. CDR3 sequence: CASSRDRDGQPQHF. The CDR3, as DNA: TGTGCCAGCTCACGGGACAGGGACGGGCAGCCCCAGCATTTT.